Sequencing of this T cell receptor (beta chain) was carried out in a study of beta chain features in type 1 diabetes (dated by TCRdb to the late 2010s). Regarding the complete study: Mean age, gender distribution, total cell number and subset yield were not different between patients and healthy donors. Whereas all 28 donors provided naive and central memory subsets, regulatory and stem cell-like memory subsets were isolated from just 8 patients and about 8 healthy donors. The study compared the TCRB repertoires of sorted circulating CD4+ T cell subsets in recently diagnosed type 1 diabetes patients with those in matched healthy donors. Across all samples, around 100 million sorted cells were examined, and cell number per subset correlated strongly with RNA yield. The research as a whole found: Shorter templates might be favored by PCR, yet because patient and control samples were amplified and corrected together, any such skew would affect both groups equally. The naive, central memory and regulatory TCRB repertoires appeared to resemble one another more closely among patients than among healthy donors. Only small numbers of individuals were included in the HLA sub-analyses, which left unresolved whether HLA type had any influence on TCRB rearrangement. Sequencing cDNA rather than genomic DNA could over-represent highly expressing activated cells, although activation and CD3 levels did not differ between groups. Patients with type 1 diabetes made fewer insertions and deleted more nucleotides at VDJ recombination sites, implying thymic rearrangement abnormalities. Type 1 diabetes patients showed a moderate but significant shortening of TCRB CDR3 length in all four CD4+ subsets.

From each donor, a single peripheral blood sample of 95 to 150 mL on average was drawn into heparinised tubes. A BD FACSAria II and a panel including CD45RO, CCR7, CD25, CD127, CD95 and CD27 were used to sort naive, central memory, regulatory and stem cell-like memory CD4+ T cells. Purity was above 98% for every sorted population. PBMCs were separated immediately by Lymphoprep density gradient centrifugation and were stained directly, without being cultured. So that batch effects would be minimized, each experiment stained and sorted samples in pairs, pairing one healthy donor with one patient. The High Capacity cDNA Reverse Transcription Kit was used to reverse transcribe all of the isolated RNA, meaning that expressed TCRB transcripts were what got sequenced. Naive, central memory and regulatory T cell samples underwent deep immunoSEQ sequencing, averaging roughly 3.4 million total reads per sample. After sorted cells were lysed in RLT buffer, RNA was extracted with DNase-treated RNeasy Micro or Mini kits, with the choice depending on cell number. Each cell subset was processed separately to prevent cross-contamination, with patient and healthy donor samples processed together. The immunoSEQ multiplex PCR was used to amplify TCRB sequences from cDNA, generating 87-bp fragments that spanned the CDR3 region. Amplicons were sequenced on the Illumina HiSeq platform. As for the original processing: Synthetic template baselines were used to correct PCR bias computationally, reads within Hamming distance 2 were collapsed together, and singletons that could not be merged were discarded. By aligning reads against IMGT, V, D and J genes, CDR3 length, and insertions or deletions at six rearrangement sites were assigned. Within each subset, clonotype counts were normalized to sorted cell number, after which true diversity and Gini coefficients were computed with the tcR R package. The overlap coefficient, calculated on TCRB nucleotide sequences, was used to quantify repertoire sharing. Imported from immuneACCESS, the table was reduced by TCRdb to in-frame sequences with V and J called. These copies leave out some clones; in studies compared against another copy, an unresolved V gene accounts for under half, and the cause of the remainder is not known. V and J calls plus clone size are reproduced from that table; the DNA served to infer D and trimming. This sample has roughly 150,000 clones in its table, and 8.5% to 14% of those were observed once. The ten largest clones take up roughly 1.9% of the sample.

The sample holds a few counts of this clone. Which antigen it targets is not known. Within one base of it there is no much larger clone, and no base qualities were kept. Deletion took 5 bases off V and 1 base off J, with a span of 9 bases between the germline ends. Counted from cysteine to phenylalanine, this CDR3 has 12 amino acids. Only the CDR3 region is kept as DNA, spanning 36 bases read in frame from base 1. For CDR1 and CDR2, the germline V gene lists SQVTM and ANQGSEA. The rearranged segments are TRBV29-1 and TRBJ2-7; the D segment could be TRBD2, given 5 matching bases. The sequenced material came from central memory CD4+ T cells from blood. This clonotype originated in a man younger than 35 in good health. The encoded CDR3 is CSVRRSSYEQYF. The bases read TGCAGCGTTCGGAGGTCGTCCTACGAGCAGTACTTC.